The sequence of this T cell receptor beta chain was determined in a study of CD8 T cells in ankylosing spondylitis (dated by TCRdb to about 2017). Some background on the complete study: T cell receptor beta repertoires were profiled in healthy donors and ankylosing spondylitis patients so that disease-linked TCR variants could be found. Samples of peripheral blood were taken, and for ankylosing spondylitis patients, synovial fluid was collected as well. The full study cohort was made up of about two dozen ankylosing spondylitis patients and 108 healthy donors. Study-wide conclusions, independent of this receptor: Some motif variants had previously been reported in the synovial fluid and blood of reactive arthritis patients, which suggests shared mechanisms of disease initiation. In peripheral blood, the disease-linked clones were found at relatively low frequencies and had a CD8+ phenotype. Blood from ankylosing spondylitis patients appeared to be characterized by a TCR beta motif made up of several highly homologous amino acid variants. According to the report, matched synovial fluid samples from ankylosing spondylitis patients were significantly enriched for the disease-linked clones.

TCRdb records Illumina HiSeq 2500 as the sequencer. Quantitative 5'-RACE with molecular barcodes was the method used to prepare the TCR beta libraries. As for the authors' bioinformatics: To identify disease-linked TCR variants, a new computational method was used, one built on a probabilistic model of VDJ rearrangement. In TCRdb, the public reads were trimmed at Q25 with fastp and aligned with MiXCR, with productive beta chains retained. When rows share a CDR3 protein, they turn into one entry using the most common DNA and genes. TCRdb's processing, not the authors', yielded these V and J calls. This sample holds approximately 100,000 distinct CDR3 sequences; about 8.3% were observed only once. More than 9.5% of the sample lies in the top ten. This clonotype came up many times. Its cognate antigen has yet to be identified. No much larger clonotype is one base removed from it; base qualities were not supplied.

The junction carries 10 bases between V and J, which are trimmed by 2 bases and 1 base respectively. Including cysteine and phenylalanine, the CDR3 has 14 amino acids. Of the read, only the CDR3 DNA is kept; its 42 bases are in frame from base 1. Via the germline V gene (reference sequence), CDR1 is SGHKS and CDR2 YYEKEE. This clonotype was obtained from a male donor with ankylosing spondylitis or in good health (not recorded which). The sequenced sample consisted of blood, either unsorted or a sorted T cell fraction (not recorded which). This chain joins TRBV5-5 to TRBJ2-7, with the D gene not clear enough to name. The DNA sequence reads TGTGCCAGCAGCTTTCTTGTGCAATCCTACGAGCAGTACTTC. This gives the protein CASSFLVQSYEQYF.